Below, 28 T cell receptor beta chains from the same sample are listed, as sequenced in a study of CD8+ T cells in alopecia areata. cDNA prepared by RNA extraction and subsequent reverse transcription served as the template for sequencing. Profiling relied on immunoSEQ multiplex PCR, and the TCRdb table lists in-frame clones only, not all of them. The sample comprises roughly 150,000 clones, 55% to 65% of which are singletons, and about 4.3% rests with the top ten. Sequenced input: CD4+ T cells sorted from blood. These receptors came from a human donor in good health.

This sequence joins TRBV5-6 and TRBJ2-3, with D possibly TRBD2 on 5 matching bases. The CDR3 loop spans 18 amino acids. V lost 0 bases and J 6 bases, leaving 23 bases between the germline ends. CDR1 SGHDT and CDR2 YYEEEE come from the germline V gene. The CDR3 here is CASSLVERNTKRRDTQYF. In DNA, the CDR3 is TGTGCCAGCAGCTTGGTCGAGCGGAATACCAAGAGGAGGGATACGCAGTATTTT. Full variable domain (rest looked up from reference TRBV5-6 and TRBJ2-3): DAGVTQSPTHLIKTRGQQVTLRCSPKSGHDTVSWYQQALGQGPQFIFQYYEEEERQRGNFPDRFSGHQFPNYSSELNVNALLLGDSALYLCASSLVERNTKRRDTQYFGPGTRLTVL.

This clone was seen only a few times. This chain uses TRBV4-1 with TRBJ2-7; no firm D call. Germline V gene lookup returns CDR1 MGHRA and CDR2 YSYEKL. V lost 1 base, J lost 5 bases, and 9 bases lay in between. CDR3 size: 13 residues. CDR3 loop: CASSQGVRHEQYF. DNA for the CDR3: TGCGCCAGCAGCCAAGGTGTTCGGCACGAGCAGTACTTC.

Only one count was recorded for this clone. The chain uses TRBV25-1 and TRBJ1-2, with 7 bases identical to TRBD1. Germline V gene lookup returns CDR1 MGHDK and CDR2 SYGVNS. The trim removed 3 bases at V and 5 bases at J, leaving 6 bases unmatched. The CDR3 has 14 amino acids. This CDR3 is CASSEIDREYGYTF. In DNA, the CDR3 is TGTGCCAGCAGTGAGATTGACAGGGAGTATGGCTACACCTTC.

This clone occurred a few times. V is TRBV29-1 and J is TRBJ2-2; 9 nucleotides align to TRBD1. The V gene end was trimmed by 6 bases and the J gene end by 6 bases; junction bases not matched to a gene: 2. This CDR3 has 12 amino acids. Germline lookup yields CDR1 SQVTM and CDR2 ANQGSEA. The CDR3 region is CSVGTGPGELFF. CDR3 nucleotides: TGCAGCGTAGGGACAGGGCCCGGGGAGCTGTTTTTT.

The J gene is TRBJ2-3, the V gene TRBV15; tentatively, D is TRBD1 (5 bases). This CDR3 comprises 15 residues. CDR1 is LNHNV, CDR2 YYDKDF, per germline (reference sequence). V lost 1 base and J 6 bases, leaving 14 bases between the germline ends. CDR3 nucleotide sequence: TGTGCCACCAGCAGAGGGACCGCAGCAGGGGATACGCAGTATTTT. Its translation: CATSRGTAAGDTQYF.

V gene TRBV5-6 combines with J gene TRBJ1-2; D ambiguous. Trimming took off 0 bases at V and 9 bases at J, with 9 bases between the two ends. The V gene's germline CDR1 is SGHDT and CDR2 YYEEEE. The CDR3 has 12 residues. The CDR3 region has the DNA TGTGCCAGCAGCTTGGGGCCATTGAGCTACACCTTC. Amino acid sequence: CASSLGPLSYTF.

This sequence joins TRBV5-6 and TRBJ2-7; the D gene could be TRBD1 or TRBD2 (6 bases each). Germline lookup yields CDR1 SGHDT and CDR2 YYEEEE. The length of the CDR3 is 14 residues. The CDR3 nucleotides are TGTGCCAGCAGCTTTAGCGAACAGGGAGGCCCCCTTTCTGTC. It codes for CASSFSEQGGPLSV.

This chain joins TRBV30 and TRBJ1-4; TRBD1 is a possible D gene (5 bases). This CDR3 spans 15 amino acids. The germline V gene encodes CDR1 GTSNPN and CDR2 SVGIG (reference sequence). The germline V and J ends were trimmed by 0 bases and 3 bases, with 11 bases remaining between them. CDR3 protein: CAWSVLKGSNEKLFF. The CDR3 DNA reads TGTGCCTGGAGTGTACTTAAGGGGTCTAATGAAAAACTGTTTTTT.

This clone was seen only a few times. V usage is TRBV7-6 and J usage is TRBJ2-7, with 11 bases matching TRBD1. V lost 0 bases to trimming and J lost 2 bases; unmatched junction nucleotides: 0. Germline values: CDR1 SGHVS, CDR2 FNYEAQ. The CDR3 extends over 15 amino acids. This CDR3 is CASSLAGQGAYEQYF. DNA for the CDR3: TGTGCCAGCAGCTTAGCGGGACAGGGGGCCTACGAGCAGTACTTC. The full variable domain, with the rest looked up from reference TRBV7-6 and TRBJ2-7, is GAGVSQSPRYKVTKRGQDVALRCDPISGHVSLYWYRQALGQGPEFLTYFNYEAQQDKSGLPNDRFSAERPEGSISTLTIQRTEQRDSAMYRCASSLAGQGAYEQYFGPGTRLTVT.

The rearrangement uses TRBV14 and TRBJ2-3, with D unclear. This CDR3 spans 12 amino acids. Germline CDR1 is SGHDN and CDR2 is FVKESK. V was pared by 1 base and J by 6 bases, with 5 bases between. The CDR3 nucleotides are TGTGCCAGCAGCCAAGTCCCCGATACGCAGTATTTT. Residues: CASSQVPDTQYF.

The chain links TRBV30 to TRBJ2-3, with 8 nucleotides matching TRBD2. The CDR3 length is 16 residues. Trimming at V came to 1 base and at J to 5 bases, leaving 11 bases not matched to a gene. Germline V lookup: CDR1 GTSNPN, CDR2 SVGIG (reference sequence). The CDR3 coding sequence is TGTGCCTGGAGTGCCCCCGCGGGAGGCGCGGGAGATACGCAGTATTTT. Translated, it gives CAWSAPAGGAGDTQYF.

The V call is TRBV6-6, the J call TRBJ2-7; D is possibly TRBD2 (6 bases). Germline V gives CDR1 MNHNY, CDR2 SVGAGI (reference sequence). V lost 0 bases and J 1 base, leaving 13 bases between the germline ends. CDR3 length: 16 amino acids. CDR3 region: CASSYSSLATSYEQYF. The CDR3 DNA is TGTGCCAGCAGTTACTCATCCCTAGCGACTTCCTACGAGCAGTACTTC.

A single count supports this clone. The CDR3 nucleotides read TGTGCCAGCAGCAAAGTCTTAGCGGGAGACTACGAGCAGTACTTC. It encodes CASSKVLAGDYEQYF. This chain links TRBV2 with TRBJ2-7; 9 bases line up with TRBD2. The germline V gene has CDR1 SNHLY and CDR2 FYNNEI. The CDR3 is made up of 15 amino acids. J lost 3 bases, V lost 6 bases, and 9 bases had no gene match.

The chain couples TRBV6-6 to TRBJ1-3; no clear D gene. V was cut by 4 bases and J by 2 bases, with 15 bases left in between. CDR1 is MNHNY, CDR2 SVGAGI, per germline (reference sequence). The CDR3 runs to 16 residues. For the CDR3, the DNA is TGTGCCAGCAGTTCCCTCTCCGGGGTACCTGGAAACACCATATATTTT. This encodes CASSSLSGVPGNTIYF.

The CDR3 DNA sequence: TGTGCCAGCAGCCAAGATGAGGTGCGCGGCTACACCTTC. This encodes CASSQDEVRGYTF. The chain recombines TRBV14 with TRBJ1-2; D is uncertain. The V end lost 0 bases, the J end lost 8 bases, and 10 bases lay between the germline ends. Germline lookup yields CDR1 SGHDN and CDR2 FVKESK. The CDR3 extends over 13 amino acids.

The genes are TRBV29-1 and TRBJ1-2, with D unresolved. From germline, CDR1 is SQVTM and CDR2 ANQGSEA. This CDR3 is built from 11 residues. The CDR3 region is CSLRSGYGYTF. The CDR3, as DNA: TGCAGTTTAAGGTCGGGGTATGGCTACACCTTC.

This chain uses TRBV30 with TRBJ2-6; perhaps TRBD1 as D (5 bases). There are 14 residues in the CDR3. Germline CDR1 is GTSNPN and CDR2 is SVGIG (reference sequence). V gave up 0 bases and J gave up 4 bases, with 7 bases separating them. The CDR3: CAWSVQVGANVLTF. The DNA for the CDR3 is TGTGCCTGGAGTGTACAGGTAGGGGCCAACGTCCTGACTTTC.

This clone appeared a single time. The chain is built from TRBV6-1 and TRBJ1-2; TRBD1 might be the D (5 bases). V lost 0 bases and J lost 8, with 7 bases in between. This CDR3 has 12 amino acids. Germline CDR1 is MNHNS and CDR2 is SASEGT. CDR3 in DNA: TGTGCCAGCAGTGAAGCAGGGGTGGGCTACACCTTC. Amino acid sequence: CASSEAGVGYTF.

This clone was detected a few times. V is TRBV5-1 and J is TRBJ1-4, with D possibly TRBD1 on 5 matching bases. Trimming stripped 4 bases from V and 3 bases from J, with 16 bases between. The CDR3 is 16 residues long. The germline V gene encodes CDR1 SGHRS and CDR2 YFSETQ. Written as DNA, the CDR3 is TGCGCCAGCAGCCTAAACCGTGGGGCGGCTAATGAAAAACTGTTTTTT. It specifies CASSLNRGAANEKLFF.

This clone was counted many times. The chain recombines TRBV5-6 with TRBJ1-2; D perhaps matches TRBD1 (6 bases). V was pared by 4 bases and J by 9 bases, with 22 bases between. The CDR3 spans 15 residues. Per the germline V gene, CDR1 is SGHDT and CDR2 is YYEEEE. CDR3 loop: CASSPTPGQRGSYTF. CDR3 DNA: TGTGCCAGCAGCCCCACCCCCGGACAGCGCGGGAGCTACACCTTC.

This clone appeared once. This rearrangement joins TRBV6-5 to TRBJ2-1; 7 bases match TRBD1. The V segment lost 2 bases and the J segment 8 bases; nucleotides outside the gene matches: 0. The germline V gene has CDR1 MNHEY and CDR2 SVGAGI. The CDR3 runs to 12 residues. The CDR3 spells CASSYDRDEQFF. In DNA form, the CDR3 reads TGTGCCAGCAGTTACGACAGGGATGAGCAGTTCTTC.

This chain uses TRBV10-2 with TRBJ2-2; 12 bases match TRBD2. After removal of 5 bases from V and 6 bases from J, the junction contained 4 bases not matched to a gene. The CDR3 totals 15 residues. Germline V gene data show CDR1 as WSHSY and CDR2 as SAAADI. CDR3 DNA sequence: TGCGCCAGCAGTTCTAGCGGGAGGGCCGCCGGGGAGCTGTTTTTT. Translation: CASSSSGRAAGELFF.

V and J are TRBV5-1 and TRBJ1-3, with TRBD1 matching 9 bases. The junction had 6 bases not matched to a gene; V was cut back by 4 bases and J by 4 bases. The CDR3 runs to 15 residues. Per germline, CDR1 SGHRS and CDR2 YFSETQ. The CDR3 here is CASSIGTGTGNTIYF. CDR3 nucleotide sequence: TGCGCCAGCAGCATCGGGACAGGGACCGGAAACACCATATATTTT.

There are a few counts of this clone. The chain carries TRBV5-1 and TRBJ2-3, with 9 bases identical to TRBD2. J was trimmed by 5 bases and V by 0 bases; bases with no gene match: 7. Germline loops: CDR1 SGHRS, CDR2 YFSETQ. This CDR3 spans 16 amino acids. The CDR3 spells CASSLDSGGPGDTQYF. For the CDR3, the DNA is TGCGCCAGCAGCTTGGATAGCGGGGGTCCAGGAGATACGCAGTATTTT.

The chain joins TRBV27 to TRBJ2-1, with D possibly matching TRBD1 (5 bases). V was trimmed by 3 bases and J by 7 bases, leaving 13 bases between them. The CDR3 runs 14 residues. CDR1 is MNHEY and CDR2 is SMNVEV in the germline V gene (reference sequence). The CDR3 DNA reads as TGTGCCAGCAGTTTCCGCACTCAGGGAAATGAGCAGTTCTTC. It codes for CASSFRTQGNEQFF.

This clone was counted once. V and J are TRBV2 and TRBJ2-6; 9 nucleotides line up with TRBD2. With V trimmed by 8 bases and J by 4 bases, 12 bases remained unmatched. The CDR3 runs to 17 residues. Germline V CDR1 and CDR2: SNHLY, FYNNEI. As DNA, the CDR3 is TGTGCCAGCTCTCTTCTCCTAGCGGGATCGGGGGCCAACGTCCTGACTTTC. Protein sequence: CASSLLLAGSGANVLTF.

This clone was observed a handful of times. The chain uses TRBV29-1 and TRBJ2-2, with 8 bases matching TRBD1. The CDR3 sequence is 13 residues long. Trimming at V came to 7 bases and at J to 4 bases, leaving 5 bases not matched to a gene. Germline V gene sequence: CDR1 SQVTM, CDR2 ANQGSEA. CDR3 amino acids: CSAGQGSTGELFF. The CDR3 DNA reads TGCAGCGCCGGACAGGGTTCCACCGGGGAGCTGTTTTTT.

The genes are TRBV27 and TRBJ2-1, with no clear D. The germline gives CDR1 MNHEY, CDR2 SMNVEV (reference sequence). The CDR3 length is 15 residues. The V end was cut by 7 bases, the J end by 0 bases, with 13 bases between. CDR3 bases: TGTGCCAGCAAAAACGAAGGCTCCTCCTACAATGAGCAGTTCTTC. Translation gives CASKNEGSSYNEQFF.